This T cell receptor beta chain was documented in a study of CD8 T cells in Susac syndrome. The germline V gene encodes CDR1 SGHNT and CDR2 YYREEE (reference sequence). This CDR3 contains 15 residues. Trimming cost V 4 bases and J 8 bases, with 16 bases left between them. RNA was extracted with the RNeasy kit, and a quantity of 0.5 to 1 ug was reverse transcribed using random hexamers. By means of immunoSEQ multiplex PCR, TCR beta CDR3 spanning 54 Vbeta and 13 Jbeta underwent amplification. One entry per CDR3 protein results from TCRdb running MiXCR on the immunoSEQ multiplex PCR reads. The sample yields roughly 120,000 distinct CDR3 sequences, approximately 94% seen once. In blood CD8+ and CD4+ T cells, TCR beta underwent sequencing. In contrast to the negatively isolated CD8+ and CD4+ T cells, TEMRA cells were FACS-enriched.

The chain recombines TRBV5-4 with TRBJ1-6; weak D call: TRBD1 (6 bases). The source of this sequence is a human donor with multiple sclerosis. Material: CD4+ T cells from PBMCs. CDR3 loop: CASSPETGRHSPLHF. The CDR3 DNA reads TGTGCCAGCAGCCCGGAGACAGGTAGACATTCACCCCTCCACTTT. The entire variable domain, with the rest obtained from reference TRBV5-4 and TRBJ1-6, is as follows: ETGVTQSPTHLIKTRGQQVTLRCSSQSGHNTVSWYQQALGQGPQFIFQYYREEENGRGNFPPRFSGLQFPNYSSELNVNALELDDSALYLCASSPETGRHSPLHFGNGTRLTVT.